This note documents a single T cell receptor beta chain sequence. This clone was counted a single time. The clone's antigen remains unknown. Within one base of it there is no much larger clone, and no base qualities were kept. V is trimmed back by 5 bases and J by 5 bases, and the junction contains 18 bases that no gene match accounts for. Counted from cysteine to phenylalanine, this CDR3 has 20 amino acids. Just CDR3 DNA is preserved here, 60 bases in frame from base 1. Via the germline V gene (reference sequence), CDR1 is LNHDA and CDR2 SQIVND. Libraries were built with the immunoSEQ multiplex PCR assay. A mixture of 60 forward primers for TCR Vbeta segments and 13 reverse primers for TCR Jbeta segments was used in the multiplex PCR. Amplification of the CDR3 region of rearranged TCR beta genes was performed with a multiplex PCR assay on genomic DNA. The amplified TCR beta libraries were sequenced on the Illumina HiSeq System as 87-base-pair reads. Concerning the study's data processing: A later analysis tallied 70 million to 100 million unique TCR beta chains across the approximately 670 repertoires, and some 12 million of those chains were shared by two or more donors. A nearest-neighbor algorithm error-corrected the raw reads and collapsed the reads into unique sequences, merging closely related sequences to remove PCR and sequencing errors. V, D and J gene segments were assigned by aligning CDR3 sequences to IMGT reference sequences. For a sequence to be retained, a match of at least six nucleotides to both a V gene segment and a J gene segment was required. Rearrangements were called productive when the CDR3 lacked stop codons and stayed in frame with V and J; all others were non-productive. Following IMGT convention, CDR3 was defined as the stretch from the second conserved V-encoded cysteine up to the conserved J-encoded phenylalanine. Sequences without an unambiguous match to a single V gene segment were excluded from the earlier analysis of approximately 560 of the donors. An earlier analysis of several hundred of the donors called V segments functional above 56.7% productive rearrangements and segregating when the between-donor standard deviation exceeded 5%. A statistical classification framework was built to diagnose cytomegalovirus status from the catalog of TCR beta chain sequences. A later analysis assigned V and J genes by comparing TCR nucleotide sequences with IMGT/GENE-DB human TR gene sequences. A later analysis assigned CDR3 sequences and most-parsimonious VDJ recombination scenarios with the TCRdist pipeline. In a later analysis, each TCR beta chain was defined by its CDR3 amino acid sequence together with its V-gene family, and reads without a unique V-gene family were excluded. In a later analysis, several hundred highly shared, low-generation-probability nucleotide sequences were removed to address suspected cross-contamination and a sequencing artifact. A later analysis calculated a clonal expansion index for each public chain from normalized within-repertoire ranks of inferred template counts. In a later analysis, generation probabilities were computed using a VDJ recombination model fitted to out-of-frame rearrangements, and the results were checked against IGoR. Hypergeometric tests were used in a later analysis to score TCR-TCR, TCR-HLA and TCR-CMV co-occurrence, with a repertoire-size bias correction applied to the TCR pairs. In a later analysis, false discovery rates were estimated by permuting HLA or CMV assignments 20 times. A later analysis grouped co-occurring TCRs with DBSCAN, adding TCRdist sequence similarity when clustering within HLA-allele-positive subsets. Repertoires with fewer than 30,000 or more than 120,000 public chains were left out of co-occurrence clustering, as were about 5 repertoires with anomalous nucleotide sharing. TCRdb mirrors the immuneACCESS table, restricted to in-frame sequences. Some clones are absent from its copies; in checked studies, under half trace to an unresolved V gene, and the reason for the others is unknown. That table gives V, J and clone size, and the DNA gave D and trimming. The sample table shows 100,000 to 150,000 clones, and 81% are seen once. 0.55% to 0.85% of the sample lies in the top ten.

The cohort was made up of 500 to 850 healthy bone marrow donors. Cohort members were all nominally healthy when sampled, although unrecorded immune exposures were likely present. The donor tested CMV seronegative and was one of the 352 seronegative cohort members. A peripheral blood sample was provided by each donor, and peripheral blood mononuclear cells were used for TCR beta sequencing. Genomic DNA was extracted from the blood cell samples with the Qiagen DNeasy Blood Extraction Kit. This sample was included in a study of cytomegalovirus exposure and HLA in healthy donors (dated by TCRdb to the late 2010s). Notes on the research overall: According to an earlier analysis of 450 to 650 of the donors, some 170 million T cells yielded 117 million unique TCR beta sequences and approximately 300 Gb of sequence data. An early release that covered fewer than 750 HLA-typed donors contained about 300 gigabases of sequencing data and 65 million to 100 million unique TCR sequences. Of the 300 to 500 genotyped donors, more than 75% were placed in the genetic ancestry cluster associated with self-reported Caucasian donors. The aim of the study was to test whether cataloging public T cell receptors could identify signatures of past pathogen exposure. Using immunosequencing, the study profiled T cell repertoires from some 670 subjects and related those repertoires to cytomegalovirus serostatus. In addition to the first cohort of 500 to 850 subjects, a separate validation cohort of about 120 different subjects was used. High-throughput TCR immunosequencing, statistical association of individual TCRs with disease status, and machine learning were combined to predict cytomegalovirus infection status. A later analysis re-analyzed previously published TCR beta repertoires from 666 donors and added high-resolution HLA genotyping to study TCR occurrence patterns. Rather than drawing on any new phenotypic data, the later analysis identified candidate immune exposures from TCR beta sequences and the way those sequences occurred across donors. In an earlier analysis of 587 of the donors, high-throughput TCR beta sequencing was used to judge whether each TCR beta V gene segment behaved as functional or pseudogenic. Donor age, sex, ethnicity and CMV serostatus were compiled together with the repertoire data. A later genetic analysis took genome-wide SNP genotypes for about 65% of the 666 donors and used that subset as a discovery cohort. Every repertoire in the discovery cohort had been generated on one and the same sequencing platform. HLA typing included class I and class II loci at four-digit resolution. Typing coverage varied by locus: about 620-630 donors for A, B, C, DRB1 and DQB1; roughly 560 for DQA1; nearly 610 for DPA1; fewer than 480 for DPB1. A handful of DR-DQ haplotypes were treated as single units for association and clustering because of strong linkage in the cohort. On average, roughly 240,000 unique TCR beta nucleotide sequences were sequenced per donor among 300 to 500 genotyped donors of the cohort, with 15% to 20% of those sequences being non-productive. Paper-wide results and their limitations: In both the original and validation cohorts, the classifier was reported to diagnose cytomegalovirus status with high specificity and sensitivity. Some IMGT-functional V segments, including TRBV6-2 and TRBV6-3, could not be told apart with the 87-base-pair reads, so those segments were excluded. Only TCR beta chains were sequenced in this cohort, and the absence of alpha or paired-chain data limited detectable features. At a false discovery rate of 0.05, a later analysis linked roughly 17,000 TCR beta sequences to specific HLA alleles. In a later genetic analysis, fewer N-insertions in productive TCRs were reported among donors in an Asian-associated ancestry cluster than the approximately 710-donor mean. Several of the top co-occurrence clusters appeared to be linked to parvovirus B19, influenza, CMV and Epstein-Barr virus, according to a later analysis. Roughly uniform sequencing depth across donors was assumed in presence/absence analyses, although this assumption may not hold. In a later analysis, TCR association rates were found to vary across HLA loci, with the most associated TCRs seen for DRB1 alleles and the fewest for HLA-C alleles. A later analysis found that HLA-associated TCR beta chains were more clonally expanded and had lower generation probabilities than equally common non-associated chains. Strong co-occurrence of HLA alleles, especially DR and DQ, made assigning TCR associations to individual alleles difficult. A further reported finding was that TCR beta sequences accurately predicted the HLA-A and HLA-B alleles for most subjects in the first cohort. In a later genetic analysis, a missense DCLRE1C variant was associated with V-gene and J-gene trimming of TCR beta chains, and the association was replicated in an independent cohort. HLA typing was unavailable for some donors at each locus, so association tests used only the typed subset. The study gave a list of about 170 TCR beta chains associated with cytomegalovirus. Broadly in line with IMGT annotations, most TCR beta V segments showed up in productive rearrangements about 90% or about 30% of the time in an earlier analysis of under 700 of the donors. Immune exposure information for the cohort was limited to CMV serostatus. Linkage disequilibrium might explain the correlated functional status among segregating V segments, but an unknown experimental factor could not be ruled out. Most CMV-associated TCR beta chains appeared to be HLA-restricted in a later analysis, and the HLA associations seemed to be driven largely by CMV exposure. A few of the identified cytomegalovirus-associated TCR beta chains were confirmed in vitro to be specific for cytomegalovirus antigens. The authors suggested that the approach could potentially be generalized to other disease states and immunological phenotypes. The earlier analysis of 587 of the donors excluded roughly 17 rarely observed V segments, including chromosome 9 orphons, because counts were too low. Most TCR sequences were seen in very few donors, while some public TCRs were found in many individuals. A cluster of highly shared sequence variants was judged likely to represent a technical artifact of the sequencing pipeline.

Rearrangement joined TRBV19 to TRBJ2-5; the junction holds 15 bases that match TRBD2. The receptor's source is a man aged 18 to 29 in good health and CMV-seronegative. The specimen was PBMCs. The nucleotide sequence reads TGTGCCAGTAGTGCCCGGGCCTCCGGACTAGCGGGGGGGCCACGGGAGACCCAGTACTTC. The resulting protein is CASSARASGLAGGPRETQYF.